This T cell receptor (beta chain) was recovered during a study of low-dose radiotherapy and immunotherapy resistance in tumors. Study at large: Every day for four cycles from cycle 1 day 1, patients took 300 mg of oral aspirin.

TRAV- and TRBV-specific primers primed first-strand cDNA, covering alpha and beta chains. Using a constant-region primer together with a V-primer adapter, TCRs were subjected to around 22 PCR cycles of amplification. TCRdb independently ran MiXCR on the reads; one entry per CDR3 protein. The sample lists fewer than 90,000 distinct CDR3 sequences; around 32% were seen once. This clonotype was seen more than once but under ten times. Only one base separates this from a far larger clonotype, so it likely reflects a read error. As to time point: before trial treatment. J gave up 7 bases and V 6 bases, and 11 bases lay outside the gene matches. Germline-derived CDR1 and CDR2 are LNHNV and YYDKDF (reference sequence). There are 15 residues in the CDR3.

The chain recombines TRBV15 with TRBJ2-7, with 11 bases matching TRBD1. The origin of this receptor is a female donor with ovarian cancer. This sample comprised PBMCs, obtained before treatment. CDR3 sequence (DNA): TGTGCCACCAGTTGGGGACAGGGGGTACACAATGAGCAGTACTTC. Its translation: CATSWGQGVHNEQYF.